This T cell receptor beta chain came from a study of shared clonotypes between healthy human individuals. V was shortened by 1 base and J by 5 bases, with 17 bases between the two germline ends. This CDR3 is built from 16 residues. Germline CDR1 MGHRA, CDR2 YSYEKL. In the original analysis: ImmunoSEQ yielded junction-only sequences lacking quality scores, so filtering differed. Libraries were prepared by immunoSEQ multiplex PCR; TCRdb keeps only in-frame clonotypes and omits some of them. The V and J calls and clone size were taken over from that table, and D and trimming were inferred from the DNA. In the table there are about 1.1 million clones, around three quarters of which are singletons. Concerning this clone itself: Its antigen remains unidentified.

Study-wide results and caveats: Only blood samples were collected, and tissue repertoires likely differ.

Sequencing was performed on memory CD4+ T cells from PBMCs. Subset given: CD45RA-negative fraction. This sequence joins TRBV4-1 and TRBJ2-5; D is possibly TRBD2 (6 bases). This clonotype originated in a man aged 18 to 29 in good health. Some clones in this sample may be carry-over from other donors' samples. CDR3 DNA: TGCGCCAGCAGCCAAGGAATATTGGGTGGAGGGGAGACCCAGTACTTC. Translated: CASSQGILGGGETQYF.